This paragraph reports one T cell receptor (beta chain). This sample was included in a study of T cell changes during pregnancy in multiple sclerosis. Sequencing was performed with immunoSEQ multiplex PCR; in TCRdb, only in-frame clones are kept and a portion is missing. Here the sample spans 40,000 or so clones, under 95% being singletons. The CDR3 spans 14 residues. Germline CDR1 and CDR2: SEHNR and FQNEAQ (reference sequence). Unmatched junction bases numbered 5, after V lost 4 bases and J lost 4 bases. This material consisted of CD4+ T cells from peripheral blood mononuclear cells, taken in the third trimester of pregnancy. The chain carries TRBV7-9 and TRBJ1-2; 8 bases map to TRBD1. The origin of this receptor is a female donor in good health, enrolled as a control in a pregnancy study. Here the CDR3 DNA reads TGTGCCAGCAGCTCAGGGGGCGCCACCTATGGCTACACCTTC. Protein product: CASSSGGATYGYTF.